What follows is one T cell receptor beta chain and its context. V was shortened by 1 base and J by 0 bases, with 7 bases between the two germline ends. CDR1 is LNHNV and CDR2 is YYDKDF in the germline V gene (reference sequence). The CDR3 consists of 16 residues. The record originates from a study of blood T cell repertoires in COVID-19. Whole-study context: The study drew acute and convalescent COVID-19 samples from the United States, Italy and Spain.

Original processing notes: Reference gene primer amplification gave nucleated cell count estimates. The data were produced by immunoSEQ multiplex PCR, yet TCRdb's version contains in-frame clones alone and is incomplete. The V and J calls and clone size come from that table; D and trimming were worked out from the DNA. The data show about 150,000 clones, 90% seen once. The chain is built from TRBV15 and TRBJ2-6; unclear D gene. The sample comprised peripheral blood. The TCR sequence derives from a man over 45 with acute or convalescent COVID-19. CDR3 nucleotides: TGTGCCACCAGCAGAGCTCTTTCCTCTGGGGCCAACGTCCTGACTTTC. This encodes CATSRALSSGANVLTF. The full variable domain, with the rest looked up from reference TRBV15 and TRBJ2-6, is DAMVIQNPRYQVTQFGKPVTLSCSQTLNHNVMYWYQQKSSQAPKLLFHYYDKDFNNEADTPDNFQSRRPNTSFCFLDIRSPGLGDTAMYLCATSRALSSGANVLTFGAGSRLTVL.